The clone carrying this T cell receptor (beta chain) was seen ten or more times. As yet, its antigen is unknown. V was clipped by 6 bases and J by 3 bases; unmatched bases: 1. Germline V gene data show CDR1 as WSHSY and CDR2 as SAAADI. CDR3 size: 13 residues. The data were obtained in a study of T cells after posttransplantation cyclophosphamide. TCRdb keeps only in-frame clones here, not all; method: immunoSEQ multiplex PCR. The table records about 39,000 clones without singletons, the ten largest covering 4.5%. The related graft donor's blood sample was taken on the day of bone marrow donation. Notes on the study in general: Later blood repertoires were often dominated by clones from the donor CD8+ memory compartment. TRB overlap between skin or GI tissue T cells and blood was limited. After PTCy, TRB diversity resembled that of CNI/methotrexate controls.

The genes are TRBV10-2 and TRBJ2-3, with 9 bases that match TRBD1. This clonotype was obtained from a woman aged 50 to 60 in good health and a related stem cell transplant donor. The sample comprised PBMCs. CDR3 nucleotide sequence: TGCGCCAGCAGGGACAGGGGTACAGATACGCAGTATTTT. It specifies CASRDRGTDTQYF.